This T cell receptor beta chain was profiled in a study of blood T cell repertoires in COVID-19. The germline gives CDR1 SQVTM, CDR2 ANQGSEA. V dropped 3 bases and J dropped 6 bases, with 12 bases sitting between them. CDR3 length: 12 residues. Assay: immunoSEQ multiplex PCR; the TCRdb copy retains only in-frame clones and omits some. This table holds hundreds of thousands of clones, 70% to 90% found once. The chain links TRBV29-1 to TRBJ2-7; D gene uncertain. This sequence was found in a woman in her twenties or thirties who had recovered from COVID-19. Material: PBMCs or T cells enriched from blood (not recorded which). The CDR3 sequence: CSVDDASGEQYF. CDR3 in DNA: TGCAGCGTTGATGACGCCTCGGGCGAGCAGTACTTC.